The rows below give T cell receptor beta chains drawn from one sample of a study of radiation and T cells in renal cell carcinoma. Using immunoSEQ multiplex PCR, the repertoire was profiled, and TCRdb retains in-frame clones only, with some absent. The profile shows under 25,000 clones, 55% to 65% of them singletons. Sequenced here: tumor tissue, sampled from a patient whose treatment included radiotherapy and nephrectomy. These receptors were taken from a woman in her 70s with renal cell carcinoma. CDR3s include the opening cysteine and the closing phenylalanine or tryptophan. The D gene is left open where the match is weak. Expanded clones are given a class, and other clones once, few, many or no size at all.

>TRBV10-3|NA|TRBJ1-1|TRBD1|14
CAISETGDDTEAFF
TGTGCCATCAGTGAGACAGGGGATGACACTGAAGCTTTCTTT
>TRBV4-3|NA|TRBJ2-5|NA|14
CASSQGQDQETQYF
TGCGCCAGCAGCCAAGGACAGGATCAAGAGACCCAGTACTTC
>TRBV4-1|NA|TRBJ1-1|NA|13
CASSQIDKAVAFF
TGCGCCAGCAGCCAAATCGACAAAGCTGTGGCTTTCTTT
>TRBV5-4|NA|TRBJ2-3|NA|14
CASSLPKATDTQYF
TGTGCCAGCAGCCTGCCGAAAGCCACAGATACGCAGTATTTT
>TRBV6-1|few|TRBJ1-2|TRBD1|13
CASSATGLAGYTF
TGTGCCAGCAGTGCGACAGGGTTGGCGGGCTACACCTTC
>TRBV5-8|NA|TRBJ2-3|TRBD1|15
CASGEGTGARDTQYF
TGTGCCTCCGGAGAGGGGACAGGGGCGAGAGATACGCAGTATTTT
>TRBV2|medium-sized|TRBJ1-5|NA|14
CASSDSYSNQPQHF
TGTGCCAGCAGTGATAGTTATAGCAATCAGCCCCAGCATTTT
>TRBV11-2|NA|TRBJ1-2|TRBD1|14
CASSRLQGNYGYTF
TGTGCCAGCAGCCGACTACAGGGGAACTATGGCTACACCTTC
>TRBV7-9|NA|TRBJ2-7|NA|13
CASSGTVTYEQYF
TGTGCCAGTTCCGGGACGGTAACCTACGAGCAGTACTTC
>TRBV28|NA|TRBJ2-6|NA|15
CASNQGFPGANVLTF
TGTGCCAGCAATCAAGGTTTCCCTGGGGCCAACGTCCTGACTTTC
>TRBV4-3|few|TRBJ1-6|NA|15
CASSQEGRKDSPLHF
TGCGCCAGCAGCCAAGAAGGACGGAAGGATTCACCCCTCCACTTT
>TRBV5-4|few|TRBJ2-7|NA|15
CASSLWGLRSYEQYF
TGTGCCAGCAGCTTGTGGGGGCTGCGCTCCTACGAGCAGTACTTC
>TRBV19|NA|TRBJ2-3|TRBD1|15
CASSTTGRSQDTQYF
TGTGCCAGTAGTACGACAGGGAGATCACAGGATACGCAGTATTTT
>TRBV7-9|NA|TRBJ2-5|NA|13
CASSPENQETQYF
TGTGCCAGCAGCCCCGAGAACCAAGAGACCCAGTACTTC
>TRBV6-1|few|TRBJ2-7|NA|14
CASRGGPLSYEQYF
TGTGCCAGCAGGGGGGGCCCTCTCTCCTACGAGCAGTACTTC
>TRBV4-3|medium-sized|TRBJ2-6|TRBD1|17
CASSQGTGGEGANVLTF
TGCGCCAGCAGCCAAGGGACAGGGGGCGAAGGGGCCAACGTCCTGACTTTC
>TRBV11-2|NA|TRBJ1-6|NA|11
CASSSNSPLHF
TGTGCCAGCAGCTCTAATTCACCCCTCCACTTT
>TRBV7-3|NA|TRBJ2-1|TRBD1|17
CASSLNPGQGSYNEQFF
TGTGCCAGCAGCTTGAACCCGGGACAGGGGTCCTACAATGAGCAGTTCTTC
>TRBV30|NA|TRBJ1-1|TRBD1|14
CAWSSQGAGTEAFF
TGTGCCTGGAGCTCACAGGGGGCAGGCACTGAAGCTTTCTTT
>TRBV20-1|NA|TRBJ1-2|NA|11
CSGLQVEGYTF
TGCAGTGGACTCCAAGTAGAGGGCTACACCTTC
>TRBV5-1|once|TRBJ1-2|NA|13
CASSLGGSGGYTF
TGCGCCAGCAGCTTAGGCGGGAGCGGTGGCTACACCTTC
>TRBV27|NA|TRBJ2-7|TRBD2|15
CASSLLRGGPLEQYF
TGTGCCAGCAGTTTATTGCGGGGGGGCCCCCTCGAGCAGTACTTC
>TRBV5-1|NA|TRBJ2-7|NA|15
CASSLASAGGYEQYF
TGCGCCAGCAGCTTGGCATCGGCCGGTGGTTACGAGCAGTACTTC
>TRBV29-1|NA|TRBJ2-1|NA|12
CRAGTSSREQFF
TGCAGGGCCGGGACTTCATCTAGGGAGCAGTTCTTC
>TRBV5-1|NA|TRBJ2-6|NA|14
CASNLASGANVLTF
TGCGCCAGCAATCTCGCCTCTGGGGCCAACGTCCTGACTTTC
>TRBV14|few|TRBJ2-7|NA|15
CASSRTGTSPYEQYF
TGTGCCAGCAGCCGCACCGGGACATCTCCCTACGAGCAGTACTTC
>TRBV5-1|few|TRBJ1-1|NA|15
CASSLEAGLGTEAFF
TGCGCCAGCAGCTTGGAGGCAGGCTTGGGCACTGAAGCTTTCTTT
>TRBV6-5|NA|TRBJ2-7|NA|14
CASSQALTTYEQYF
TGTGCCAGCAGTCAAGCCCTAACAACCTACGAGCAGTACTTC
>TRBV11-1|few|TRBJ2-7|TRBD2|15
CASSLTSSGTYEQYF
TGTGCCAGCAGCTTAACATCTAGCGGTACCTACGAGCAGTACTTC
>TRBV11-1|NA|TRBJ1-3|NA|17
CASSLSLGPAYGNTIYF
TGTGCCAGCAGCTTATCGCTGGGACCGGCTTACGGAAACACCATATATTTT
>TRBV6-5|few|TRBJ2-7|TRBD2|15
CASSGTSGSPYEQYF
TGTGCCAGCAGTGGGACTAGCGGGTCGCCCTACGAGCAGTACTTC
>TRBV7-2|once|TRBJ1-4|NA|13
CASSPRRTEKLFF
TGTGCCAGCAGCCCCCGTAGGACTGAAAAACTGTTTTTT
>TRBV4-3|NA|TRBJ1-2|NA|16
CASRQNGGSPNYGYTF
TGCGCCAGCAGGCAAAACGGAGGGTCTCCTAACTATGGCTACACCTTC
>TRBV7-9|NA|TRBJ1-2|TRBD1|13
CASRHAGTEGYTF
TGTGCCAGCAGACACGCCGGGACAGAAGGCTACACCTTC
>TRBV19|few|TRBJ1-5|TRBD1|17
CASSTRTGGFSNQPQHF
TGTGCCAGTAGTACACGGACAGGGGGCTTTAGCAATCAGCCCCAGCATTTT
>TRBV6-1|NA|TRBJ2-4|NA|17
CASSDTSTGLVKNIQYF
TGTGCCAGCAGTGACACCTCCACAGGGTTGGTCAAAAACATTCAGTACTTC
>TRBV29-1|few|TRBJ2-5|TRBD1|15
CSVEPDRGRQETQYF
TGCAGCGTTGAACCGGACAGGGGGCGACAAGAGACCCAGTACTTC
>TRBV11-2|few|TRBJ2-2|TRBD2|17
CASSLGTSRGDTGELFF
TGTGCCAGCAGCTTGGGGACTAGCCGGGGGGACACCGGGGAGCTGTTTTTT
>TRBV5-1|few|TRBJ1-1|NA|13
CASSLAGWSEAFF
TGCGCCAGCAGCTTGGCCGGGTGGTCTGAAGCTTTCTTT
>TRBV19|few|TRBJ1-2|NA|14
CASSTQGADYGYTF
TGTGCCAGTAGTACCCAGGGAGCCGACTATGGCTACACCTTC
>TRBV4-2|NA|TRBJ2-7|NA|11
CASSPPNEQYF
TGTGCCAGCAGCCCCCCAAACGAGCAGTACTTC
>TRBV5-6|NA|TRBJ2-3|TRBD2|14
CASSLAGRTDTQYF
TGTGCCAGCAGTCTAGCGGGGCGCACAGATACGCAGTATTTT